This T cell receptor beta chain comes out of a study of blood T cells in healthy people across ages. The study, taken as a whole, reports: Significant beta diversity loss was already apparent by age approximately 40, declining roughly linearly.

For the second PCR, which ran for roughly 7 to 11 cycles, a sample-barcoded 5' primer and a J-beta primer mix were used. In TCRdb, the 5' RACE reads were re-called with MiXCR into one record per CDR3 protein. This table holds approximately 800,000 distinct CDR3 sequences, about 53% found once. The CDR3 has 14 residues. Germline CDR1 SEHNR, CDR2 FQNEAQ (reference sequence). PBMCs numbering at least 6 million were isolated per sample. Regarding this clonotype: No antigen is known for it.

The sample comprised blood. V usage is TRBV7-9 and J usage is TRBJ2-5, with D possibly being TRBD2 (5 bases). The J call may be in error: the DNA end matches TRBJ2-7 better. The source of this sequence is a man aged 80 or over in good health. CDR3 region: CASSLGEYHYEQYF. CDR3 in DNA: TGTGCCAGCAGCTTAGGGGAGTATCATTACGAGCAGTACTTC.